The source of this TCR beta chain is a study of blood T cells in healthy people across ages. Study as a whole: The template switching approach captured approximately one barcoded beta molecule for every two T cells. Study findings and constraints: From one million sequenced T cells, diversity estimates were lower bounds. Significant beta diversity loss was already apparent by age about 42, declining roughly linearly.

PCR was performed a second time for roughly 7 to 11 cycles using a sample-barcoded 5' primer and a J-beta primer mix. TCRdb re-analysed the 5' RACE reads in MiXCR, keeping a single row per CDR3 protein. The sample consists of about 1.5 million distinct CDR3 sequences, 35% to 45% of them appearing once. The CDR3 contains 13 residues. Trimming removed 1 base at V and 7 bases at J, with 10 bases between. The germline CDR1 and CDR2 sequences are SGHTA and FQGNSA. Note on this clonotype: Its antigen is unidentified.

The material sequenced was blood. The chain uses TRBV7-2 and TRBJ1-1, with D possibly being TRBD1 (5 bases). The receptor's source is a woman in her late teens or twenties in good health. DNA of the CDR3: TGTGCCAGCAGCTTAGTAACAGGCGATGAAGCTTTCTTT. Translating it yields CASSLVTGDEAFF.